This is a list of T cell receptor beta chains from one sample in a study of CD8+ T cells in alopecia areata. The data were produced by immunoSEQ multiplex PCR, yet TCRdb's version contains in-frame clones alone and is incomplete. The sample comprises 150,000 or so clones, about 49% of which are singletons, and about 19% rests with the top ten. Sequenced material: CD8+ T cells sorted from blood, taken at week 0. The receptors shown here come from a human donor with alopecia areata. CDR3s include the opening cysteine and the closing phenylalanine or tryptophan. A D gene is named only where the DNA matches it firmly. Part of the rows lack a size; the others show once, few, many or a class for expanded clones.

clone size: -; V gene: TRBV6-1; J gene: TRBJ2-1; D gene: TRBD2; CDR3 protein: CASSEGSGGVGEQFF; CDR3 DNA: TGTGCCAGCAGTGAAGGTAGCGGGGGGGTCGGTGAGCAGTTCTTC
clone size: -; V gene: TRBV2; J gene: TRBJ2-7; D gene: -; CDR3 protein: CASKDELLGGDSDEQYF; CDR3 DNA: TGTGCCAGCAAGGACGAGTTACTAGGAGGGGATAGCGACGAGCAGTACTTC
clone size: -; V gene: TRBV7-9; J gene: TRBJ1-1; D gene: -; CDR3 protein: CASSFGNTEAFF; CDR3 DNA: TGTGCCAGCAGCTTCGGAAACACTGAAGCTTTCTTT
clone size: -; V gene: TRBV5-6; J gene: TRBJ2-1; D gene: -; CDR3 protein: CASSLVRDEFF; CDR3 DNA: TGTGCCAGCAGCTTGGTCAGGGACGAGTTCTTC
clone size: -; V gene: TRBV6-5; J gene: TRBJ1-2; D gene: TRBD1; CDR3 protein: CASSYYAWDSYGYTF; CDR3 DNA: TGTGCCAGCAGTTACTATGCGTGGGACAGCTATGGCTACACCTTC
clone size: -; V gene: TRBV29-1; J gene: TRBJ2-3; D gene: -; CDR3 protein: CSIRGKAETDTQYF; CDR3 DNA: TGCAGTATCAGGGGAAAGGCTGAAACAGATACGCAGTATTTT
clone size: -; V gene: TRBV11-2; J gene: TRBJ2-3; D gene: TRBD1; CDR3 protein: CASSLHRGVTDTQYF; CDR3 DNA: TGTGCCAGCAGCTTACACAGGGGTGTAACAGATACGCAGTATTTT
clone size: once; V gene: TRBV7-8; J gene: TRBJ1-2; D gene: -; CDR3 protein: CASSPQVDGYTF; CDR3 DNA: TGTGCCAGCAGCCCGCAGGTGGACGGCTACACCTTC
clone size: -; V gene: TRBV30; J gene: TRBJ1-1; D gene: TRBD1; CDR3 protein: CAWSQGAIGEAFF; CDR3 DNA: TGTGCCTGGAGTCAGGGGGCCATTGGTGAAGCTTTCTTT
clone size: few; V gene: TRBV7-6; J gene: TRBJ2-6; D gene: -; CDR3 protein: CASSPDWDTSSGANVLTF; CDR3 DNA: TGTGCCAGCAGCCCAGACTGGGACACGAGCTCTGGGGCCAACGTCCTGACTTTC
clone size: -; V gene: TRBV29-1; J gene: TRBJ2-7; D gene: -; CDR3 protein: CSVEEHGGYEQYF; CDR3 DNA: TGCAGCGTTGAAGAGCACGGCGGATACGAGCAGTACTTC